Below are 9 T cell receptor beta chains sequenced from a single sample in a study of identical twins. TCRdb called the 5' RACE reads again in MiXCR, with one record for every CDR3 protein. Here the sample spans 500,000 or so distinct CDR3 sequences, over 12% being singletons. This sample was also put to use in a study of yellow fever vaccine responses in identical twins.

Sequenced input: CD4+ T cells sorted from blood. All receptors derive from a woman in her late teens or twenties in good health.

V gene TRBV12-3 or TRBV12-4 combines with J gene TRBJ2-7; no clear D. Trimming cost V 3 bases and J 3 bases, with 21 bases left between them. The CDR3 covers 17 residues. The CDR3 DNA is TGTGCCAGCAGTTTGGATCGTATCGGCGCTAATAACTACGAGCAGTACTTC. Translation: CASSLDRIGANNYEQYF.

The CDR3 DNA reads TGCGCCAGCAGCCAAGATTGGGGGGATCGGCGAGGCTACACCTTC. Translation gives CASSQDWGDRRGYTF. The chain employs TRBV4-3 and TRBJ1-2; possibly TRBD1 for D (5 bases). The V end lost 0 bases, the J end lost 8 bases, and 16 bases lay between the germline ends. The germline V gene encodes CDR1 LGHNA and CDR2 YSLEER. The CDR3 is 15 residues long.

In its sample, this clonotype was seen a few times. The V call is TRBV6-1, the J call TRBJ2-3; D is unclear. The germline V and J ends were trimmed by 1 base and 3 bases, with 11 bases remaining between them. CDR1 is MNHNS, CDR2 SASEGT, per germline. This CDR3 is 15 amino acids long. CDR3 sequence reads: CASSEEGILTDTQYF. CDR3 in DNA: TGTGCCAGCAGTGAAGAGGGCATTCTGACAGATACGCAGTATTTT.

V gene TRBV5-4 combines with J gene TRBJ2-1, with D possibly matching TRBD2 (5 bases). The CDR3 spans 16 residues. The V gene's germline CDR1 is SGHNT and CDR2 YYREEE (reference sequence). V lost 4 bases and J 7 bases, leaving 21 bases between the germline ends. The CDR3 sequence: CASSPPLASSWNEQFF. The DNA of the CDR3 is TGTGCCAGCAGCCCACCCTTGGCTAGCTCTTGGAATGAGCAGTTCTTC.

The V call is TRBV10-3, the J call TRBJ2-7, with 9 bases that match TRBD2. V gave up 2 bases and J gave up 0 bases; unmatched junction bases: 8. The CDR3 is 17 residues long. Germline V gene sequence: CDR1 ENHRY, CDR2 SYGVKD. DNA for the CDR3: TGTGCCATCAGTGAGCAATTACTAGCGGGCCTCTCCTACGAGCAGTACTTC. This codes for CAISEQLLAGLSYEQYF.

The table lists this clonotype with a few counts. The V call is TRBV20-1, the J call TRBJ1-5; 7 positions match TRBD1. The length of the CDR3 is 15 residues. V dropped 0 bases and J dropped 7; count of bases not matched to a gene: 9. Germline V gene sequence: CDR1 DFQATT, CDR2 SNEGSKA (reference sequence). The CDR3: CSARDSDRAQQPQHF. CDR3 nucleotide sequence: TGCAGTGCTAGAGACAGTGACAGGGCACAGCAGCCCCAGCATTTT.

This clonotype was seen many times. This chain joins TRBV2 and TRBJ2-5; D is uncertain. CDR1 and CDR2 from the germline V gene are SNHLY and FYNNEI. Trimming shortened V by 1 base and J by 5 bases, and 17 bases separated the two germline ends. The CDR3 loop spans 16 amino acids. In DNA form, the CDR3 reads TGTGCCAGCAGTGAAGTGGCTCCCACAAGGACGGAGACCCAGTACTTC. Its translation: CASSEVAPTRTETQYF. Complete variable domain (other parts from reference TRBV2 and TRBJ2-5): EPEVTQTPSHQVTQMGQEVILRCVPISNHLYFYWYRQILGQKVEFLVSFYNNEISEKSEIFDDQFSVERPDGSNFTLKIRSTKLEDSAMYFCASSEVAPTRTETQYFGPGTRLLVL.

The gene calls are TRBV5-1 and TRBJ2-1; D might be TRBD1 (5 bases). Germline V gene data show CDR1 as SGHRS and CDR2 as YFSETQ. V gave up 3 bases and J gave up 4 bases, with 20 bases separating them. CDR3 length equals 17 residues. The CDR3: CASSWGVSRTLYNEQFF. For the CDR3, the DNA is TGCGCCAGCAGCTGGGGTGTATCCAGGACACTATACAATGAGCAGTTCTTC.

The table lists this clonotype with many counts. This sequence joins TRBV15 and TRBJ2-3; D not certain. This CDR3 spans 14 amino acids. V gave up 5 bases and J gave up 1 base, with 10 bases separating them. Germline CDR1 LNHNV, CDR2 YYDKDF (reference sequence). The CDR3 region has the DNA TGTGCCACCAGCGACCCCCTTCGCACAGATACGCAGTATTTT. It specifies CATSDPLRTDTQYF.